Shown below are 29 T cell receptor beta chains from a single sample sequenced in a study of cytomegalovirus exposure and HLA in healthy donors. PCR was performed using 60 Vbeta and 13 Jbeta primers. Using immunoSEQ multiplex PCR, the repertoire was profiled, and TCRdb retains in-frame clones only, with some absent. This sample has about 110,000 clones, with roughly two thirds found just once. Material for sequencing was PBMCs. Source of these receptors: a woman in her twenties or thirties in good health and CMV-seronegative.

This clone is a singleton in its sample. This chain uses TRBV9 with TRBJ1-4; D gene uncertain. V lost 3 bases, J lost 6 bases, and 9 bases lay in between. The CDR3 covers 13 residues. Germline lookup yields CDR1 SGDLS and CDR2 YYNGEE. The CDR3 DNA follows: TGTGCCAGCAGCGCGGGAACGGATGAAAAACTGTTTTTT. Its translation: CASSAGTDEKLFF.

This rearrangement joins TRBV5-1 to TRBJ1-1; D is undetermined. Trimming shortened V by 5 bases and J by 1 base, and 12 bases separated the two germline ends. Germline-derived CDR1 and CDR2 are SGHRS and YFSETQ. The CDR3 covers 14 residues. CDR3 protein: CASRFRAGNTEAFF. The CDR3, as DNA: TGCGCCAGCAGGTTTCGCGCAGGGAACACTGAAGCTTTCTTT.

The chain combines TRBV12-2 with TRBJ2-7; TRBD2, the table's D call, lacks a check against the DNA. TRBV12-2 counts as a pseudogene. CDR3 length equals 22 residues. CDR3 nucleotide sequence: TGTGCAAGTCGCTTAGCGCGCCCCCCTGGATTTGAAGTAGCGGGAGGGCCATACGAGCAGTACTTC. It is translated as CASRLARPPGFEVAGGPYEQYF.

The chain carries TRBV19 and TRBJ1-5; a weak D match, TRBD1 (6 bases). The CDR3 consists of 13 residues. The germline CDR1 and CDR2 sequences are LNHDA and SQIVND (reference sequence). The V and J ends lost 8 bases and 6 bases respectively, with 14 bases between them. For the CDR3, the DNA is TGTGCCAGTTTACAGGGTCCGCGTCAGCCCCAGCATTTT. It codes for CASLQGPRQPQHF. Full variable domain (remainder filled in from reference TRBV19 and TRBJ1-5): DGGITQSPKYLFRKEGQNVTLSCEQNLNHDAMYWYRQDPGQGLRLIYYSQIVNDFQKGDIAEGYSVSREKKESFPLTVTSAQKNPTAFYLCASLQGPRQPQHFGDGTRLSIL.

The V call is TRBV7-9, the J call TRBJ1-2, with D possibly matching TRBD1 (6 bases). CDR1 and CDR2 (germline): SEHNR, FQNEAQ (reference sequence). Trimming removed 0 bases from V and 6 bases from J, with 17 bases in between. This CDR3 has 16 amino acids. Written as DNA, the CDR3 is TGTGCCAGCAGCTTAGCGTACAGGGTCGCGGCGAATGGCTACACCTTC. Translated, it gives CASSLAYRVAANGYTF. The entire variable domain, with the rest obtained from reference TRBV7-9 and TRBJ1-2, is as follows: DTGVSQNPRHKITKRGQNVTFRCDPISEHNRLYWYRQTLGQGPEFLTYFQNEAQLEKSRLLSDRFSAERPKGSFSTLEIQRTEQGDSAMYLCASSLAYRVAANGYTFGSGTRLTVV.

The chain has TRBV30 and TRBJ1-5, with 8 bases lining up with TRBD1. With 3 bases clipped from V and 6 bases from J, the junction kept 4 bases outside the gene matches. Germline V lookup: CDR1 GTSNPN, CDR2 SVGIG (reference sequence). This CDR3 is 13 amino acids long. In nucleotides, the CDR3 is TGTGCCTGGAGCAGGGGGCCGGGTCAGCCCCAGCATTTT. It codes for CAWSRGPGQPQHF. Complete variable domain (other parts from reference TRBV30 and TRBJ1-5): SQTIHQWPATLVQPVGSPLSLECTVEGTSNPNLYWYRQAAGRGLQLLFYSVGIGQISSEVPQNLSASRPQDRQFILSSKKLLLSDSGFYLCAWSRGPGQPQHFGDGTRLSIL.

The rearrangement joins TRBV7-2 to TRBJ1-5, with 9 bases aligning to TRBD1. From germline, CDR1 is SGHTA and CDR2 FQGNSA. The V segment lost 5 bases and the J segment 1 base; nucleotides outside the gene matches: 9. The CDR3 is made up of 17 amino acids. This chain's CDR3 is CASSQLAGTGSNQPQHF. In nucleotides, the CDR3 is TGTGCCAGCAGCCAATTGGCCGGGACAGGGAGCAATCAGCCCCAGCATTTT.

V usage is TRBV2 and J usage is TRBJ2-2; a possible D gene is TRBD1 (6 bases). From germline, CDR1 is SNHLY and CDR2 FYNNEI. This CDR3 contains 15 residues. The V and J ends lost 8 bases and 0 bases respectively, with 13 bases between them. In DNA form, the CDR3 reads TGTGCCAGCCGAGGACAGAGCGCGAACACCGGGGAGCTGTTTTTT. Its protein product is CASRGQSANTGELFF.

This clone was counted only a few times. The chain has TRBV7-9 and TRBJ1-1; D gene unclear. Trimming cost V 3 bases and J 6 bases, with 5 bases left between them. There are 11 residues in the CDR3. Germline CDR1 and CDR2: SEHNR and FQNEAQ (reference sequence). DNA of the CDR3: TGTGCCAGCAGCTTTGAGTCTGAAGCTTTCTTT. Its translation is CASSFESEAFF.

The chain carries TRBV18 and TRBJ2-5, with 12 bases identical to TRBD1. The CDR3 consists of 19 residues. The germline V gene encodes CDR1 KGHSH and CDR2 LQKENI. With 2 bases clipped from V and 7 bases from J, the junction kept 17 bases outside the gene matches. This CDR3 reads CASSPSRGTGGKWTVTQYF. As DNA, the CDR3 is TGTGCCAGCTCACCAAGTCGAGGGACAGGGGGCAAGTGGACCGTGACCCAGTACTTC.

CDR3 sequence: CASSPPTGFYGYTF. CDR3 nucleotide sequence: TGTGCCAGCAGTCCCCCCACAGGGTTTTATGGCTACACCTTC. The rearrangement uses TRBV28 and TRBJ1-2; D possibly corresponds to TRBD1 (6 bases). The CDR3 extends over 14 amino acids. V was shortened by 5 bases and J by 5 bases, with 15 bases between the two germline ends. Germline loops: CDR1 MDHEN, CDR2 SYDVKM.

The J gene is TRBJ2-1, the V gene TRBV7-9; 10 bases are shared with TRBD2. The CDR3 length is 17 residues. V was pared by 5 bases and J by 3 bases, with 10 bases of the junction left unmatched. Germline CDR1 reads SEHNR; CDR2 reads FQNEAQ (reference sequence). The chain's CDR3 is CASSALGLAGDYNEQFF. The CDR3 DNA follows: TGTGCCAGCAGCGCCTTGGGGCTAGCGGGAGACTACAATGAGCAGTTCTTC.

V is TRBV5-1 and J is TRBJ2-1, with TRBD2 matching 8 bases. J was trimmed by 9 bases and V by 0 bases; bases with no gene match: 8. The CDR3 runs 15 residues. The V gene's germline CDR1 is SGHRS and CDR2 YFSETQ. CDR3 sequence reads: CASSLALSGKLEQFF. As DNA, the CDR3 is TGCGCCAGCAGCTTGGCCCTTAGCGGGAAACTTGAGCAGTTCTTC.

This clone appeared once. The chain links TRBV19 to TRBJ1-2, with no clear D. Germline assignment: CDR1 LNHDA and CDR2 SQIVND (reference sequence). The CDR3 covers 15 residues. V lost 5 bases, J lost 0 bases, and 13 bases lay in between. The CDR3 DNA is TGTGCCAGTAGTCTACAGCCGCCAGCTAACTATGGCTACACCTTC. Its translation is CASSLQPPANYGYTF.

V gene TRBV27 combines with J gene TRBJ1-2; 9 nucleotides agree with TRBD1. This CDR3 has 15 amino acids. Germline trimming cut 5 bases from V and 5 bases from J; bases unmatched to any gene: 9. Looked up from germline, CDR1 is MNHEY and CDR2 is SMNVEV (reference sequence). The CDR3 loop is CASSLMTGGLYGYTF. The CDR3 region has the DNA TGTGCCAGCAGTCTAATGACAGGGGGACTTTATGGCTACACCTTC.

This chain connects TRBV6-5 to TRBJ2-5, with D hard to call. Germline CDR1 and CDR2: MNHEY and SVGAGI. The V end was cut by 7 bases, the J end by 4 bases, with 7 bases between. This CDR3 region has 11 residues. The CDR3 DNA follows: TGTGCCAGCATGGCAGGAGAGACCCAGTACTTC. Translated: CASMAGETQYF.

This clone was seen only a few times. V is TRBV9 and J is TRBJ2-1; 12 bases map to TRBD2. CDR3 length: 16 residues. After removal of 4 bases from V and 2 bases from J, the junction contained 4 bases not matched to a gene. CDR1 is SGDLS and CDR2 is YYNGEE in the germline V gene. DNA for the CDR3: TGTGCCAGCAGCTCGCTAGCGGGAGGGCCCTACAATGAGCAGTTCTTC. This gives the protein CASSSLAGGPYNEQFF.

J is TRBJ2-1 and V is TRBV15; D is ambiguous. The CDR3 length is 14 residues. V lost 1 base and J lost 9, with 13 bases in between. Germline V CDR1 and CDR2: LNHNV, YYDKDF (reference sequence). CDR3 DNA sequence: TGTGCCACCAGCAGAGGAGGTGGAATAGGTGAGCAGTTCTTC. Translating it yields CATSRGGGIGEQFF.

The V call is TRBV7-2, the J call TRBJ2-1; 9 nucleotides match TRBD1. The CDR3 spans 15 residues. Germline trimming cut 5 bases from V and 4 bases from J; bases unmatched to any gene: 6. Germline-derived CDR1 and CDR2 are SGHTA and FQGNSA. CDR3: CASSVTGTGYNEQFF. The CDR3 DNA reads as TGTGCCAGCAGCGTCACCGGGACAGGGTACAATGAGCAGTTCTTC.

This chain connects TRBV6-1 to TRBJ1-1; possibly TRBD1 for D (6 bases). Germline V gene data show CDR1 as MNHNS and CDR2 as SASEGT. The CDR3 spans 15 residues. The ends were cut back, 1 base at V and 0 bases at J, with 9 bases in the middle. CDR3 bases: TGTGCCAGCAGTGAAGGGACAGTGATGAACACTGAAGCTTTCTTT. Translated: CASSEGTVMNTEAFF.

This chain joins TRBV6-1 and TRBJ2-1, with 8 bases identical to TRBD2. The CDR3 is 15 amino acids. Germline V lookup: CDR1 MNHNS, CDR2 SASEGT. V was pared by 3 bases and J by 5 bases, with 6 bases of the junction left unmatched. The DNA for the CDR3 is TGTGCCAGCAGTGATCCAGCGGGAGTTCACAATGAGCAGTTCTTC. This codes for CASSDPAGVHNEQFF.

This clone was detected only a few times. The V call is TRBV27, the J call TRBJ1-1, with TRBD1 as a possible D gene (6 bases). Deletions cut 0 bases from V and 0 bases from J, with 11 bases between. From germline, CDR1 is MNHEY and CDR2 SMNVEV (reference sequence). CDR3 length: 16 residues. The CDR3 here is CASSLSNTGMNTEAFF. CDR3 coding DNA: TGTGCCAGCAGTTTATCTAACACAGGGATGAACACTGAAGCTTTCTTT.

Only a few counts were recorded for this clone. The V call is TRBV6-6, the J call TRBJ2-5; 10 bases fit TRBD1. V dropped 6 bases and J dropped 4; count of bases not matched to a gene: 11. Germline V gene sequence: CDR1 MNHNY, CDR2 SVGAGI (reference sequence). The CDR3 has 16 amino acids. CDR3 residues: CASSRRTGGNVETQYF. In nucleotides, the CDR3 is TGTGCCAGCAGCCGTCGGACAGGGGGAAATGTAGAGACCCAGTACTTC.

This chain connects TRBV19 to TRBJ1-2; TRBD1 might be the D (5 bases). The CDR3 consists of 12 residues. Trimming cost V 5 bases and J 9 bases, with 13 bases left between them. The germline V gene encodes CDR1 LNHDA and CDR2 SQIVND (reference sequence). The CDR3 here is CASSAPAGSYTF. CDR3 sequence (DNA): TGTGCCAGTAGTGCCCCGGCAGGGAGCTACACCTTC.

CDR3 loop: CASRTSGRGFYNEQFF. As DNA, the CDR3 is TGTGCCAGCAGAACTAGCGGGAGGGGATTTTACAATGAGCAGTTCTTC. The J gene is TRBJ2-1, the V gene TRBV28; 13 bases are a match to TRBD2. The ends lost 6 bases at V and 4 bases at J; junction bases unmatched: 6. Germline V gene data show CDR1 as MDHEN and CDR2 as SYDVKM. The CDR3 length is 16 residues.

The chain carries TRBV28 and TRBJ1-1, with D unresolved. Germline assignment: CDR1 MDHEN and CDR2 SYDVKM. CDR3 length: 13 amino acids. The V end lost 7 bases, the J end lost 0 bases, and 9 bases lay between the germline ends. This CDR3 reads CASKEDLNTEAFF. The CDR3 DNA sequence: TGTGCCAGCAAGGAGGACCTGAACACTGAAGCTTTCTTT.

In DNA form, the CDR3 reads TGCGCCAGCAGCCAGGAACCGGGACAGGGATGGTACGAGCAGTACTTC. It encodes CASSQEPGQGWYEQYF. V usage is TRBV4-3 and J usage is TRBJ2-7, with 9 bases aligning to TRBD1. Trimming took 3 bases from V and 4 from J; bases not matched to a gene: 10. Germline assignment: CDR1 LGHNA and CDR2 YSLEER. This CDR3 is built from 16 residues.

For this clone: Germline and junction disagree at one end, which may indicate a read error. The chain couples TRBV7-7 to TRBJ2-3; 11 nucleotides line up with TRBD1. The CDR3 is made up of 16 amino acids. CDR1 SSHAT and CDR2 FNYEAQ come from the germline V gene (reference sequence). The CDR3 region is CASSQTGTGGTDTQYF. CDR3 coding DNA: TGTGCTAGCAGCCAGACCGGGACAGGGGGAACAGATACGCAGTATTTT.

The chain is built from TRBV4-1 and TRBJ1-1, with 7 bases aligning to TRBD1. The V and J ends lost 3 bases and 5 bases, in that order; junction bases with no gene match: 12. The CDR3 has 16 residues. The V gene's germline CDR1 is MGHRA and CDR2 YSYEKL. The CDR3, as DNA: TGCGCCAGCAGCCAGGGAACCGACAGGGTGGGTACTGAAGCTTTCTTT. Protein: CASSQGTDRVGTEAFF.